The 32 T cell receptor beta chains reported below all come from one sample, sequenced in a study of monozygotic twins with inflammatory bowel disease. Using the 5' RACE reads, TCRdb records one entry per CDR3 protein without DNA. The sample includes around 380,000 distinct CDR3 sequences. Sequencing was performed on blood. Receptor source: a human donor with ulcerative colitis or Crohn's disease, or a healthy co-twin of an affected twin (not recorded which).

The V call is TRBV11-2, the J call TRBJ2-6; TCRdb proposes TRBD1, but this gene call is untestable without DNA. The CDR3 extends over 18 amino acids. CDR1 and CDR2 (germline): SGHAT, FQNNGV. This CDR3 reads CATDRAGAGSGGANVLTF.

The chain employs TRBV28 and TRBJ1-3. This CDR3 is built from 15 residues. Germline CDR1 reads MDHEN; CDR2 reads SYDVKM. CDR3 protein: CASSLRRGSGNTIYF. Full variable domain (remainder filled in from reference TRBV28 and TRBJ1-3): DVKVTQSSRYLVKRTGEKVFLECVQDMDHENMFWYRQDPGLGLRLIYFSYDVKMKEKGDIPEGYSVSREKKERFSLILESASTNQTSMYLCASSLRRGSGNTIYFGEGSWLTVV.

The chain employs TRBV12-3 or TRBV12-4 and TRBJ2-1; TCRdb's D call, TRBD1, is unchecked because there is no DNA. The CDR3 covers 12 residues. CDR3 residues: CASSLMTGEQFF.

The chain combines TRBV9 with TRBJ2-5. The CDR3 totals 14 residues. Germline assignment: CDR1 SGDLS and CDR2 YYNGEE. CDR3 loop: CASSVGGFQETQYF.

The rearrangement joins TRBV5-1 to TRBJ2-1. The germline V gene encodes CDR1 SGHRS and CDR2 YFSETQ. The CDR3 is 13 amino acids. The CDR3 loop is CASSLGPTDKQFF.

The chain employs TRBV19 and TRBJ2-7; TCRdb picks TRBD1, but there is no DNA to check that call. CDR3 length equals 13 residues. The germline V gene encodes CDR1 LNHDA and CDR2 SQIVND (reference sequence). CDR3 sequence: CASSIMGANEQYF.

The chain employs TRBV11-2 and TRBJ2-5. Germline CDR1 is SGHAT and CDR2 is FQNNGV. The CDR3 sequence is 14 residues long. CDR3 loop: CASSLGVDGETQYF.

The chain couples TRBV5-1 to TRBJ2-7; the TCRdb call, TRBD1, lacks DNA for checking. Germline loops: CDR1 SGHRS, CDR2 YFSETQ. CDR3 length: 15 amino acids. The CDR3 spells CASSLQTGATYEQYF.

The rearrangement uses TRBV10-2 and TRBJ1-6; with no DNA, the TCRdb D assignment of TRBD1 cannot be verified. CDR1 and CDR2 from the germline V gene are WSHSY and SAAADI. This CDR3 region has 15 residues. CDR3 amino acids: CASSGPGGLNSPLHF.

V and J are TRBV27 and TRBJ2-3; TCRdb's D gene call, TRBD1, goes unchecked for lack of DNA. In germline, CDR1 is MNHEY, CDR2 SMNVEV (reference sequence). CDR3 length: 16 amino acids. The CDR3 sequence is CASSCQWGSLRDTQYF.

The chain joins TRBV5-1 to TRBJ2-5; TCRdb reports TRBD1, a call that lacks DNA to check it against. The germline V gene has CDR1 SGHRS and CDR2 YFSETQ. CDR3 length: 13 amino acids. The CDR3 loop reads CASSPPRRETQYF.

The rearrangement joins TRBV19 to TRBJ2-5; TCRdb selects TRBD2, and the lack of DNA leaves this call unchecked. The CDR3 consists of 13 residues. Germline V gene lookup returns CDR1 LNHDA and CDR2 SQIVND (reference sequence). The CDR3 here is CASSFSGSETQYF.

The chain carries TRBV30 and TRBJ2-6. Germline V gene lookup returns CDR1 GTSNPN and CDR2 SVGIG (reference sequence). The CDR3 covers 13 residues. The CDR3 loop is CACSLSGANVLTF. Full variable domain (missing parts from reference TRBV30 and TRBJ2-6): SQTIHQWPATLVQPVGSPLSLECTVEGTSNPNLYWYRQAAGRGLQLLFYSVGIGQISSEVPQNLSASRPQDRQFILSSKKLLLSDSGFYLCACSLSGANVLTFGAGSRLTVL.

The chain couples TRBV2 to TRBJ2-1; the TRBD2 assignment by TCRdb is unverifiable without DNA. Per the germline V gene, CDR1 is SNHLY and CDR2 is FYNNEI. The CDR3 loop spans 16 amino acids. The CDR3 region is CASSEGLAGGNNEQFF.

The chain has TRBV28 and TRBJ2-4; without DNA, the TCRdb call of TRBD2 cannot be checked. The CDR3 spans 16 residues. CDR1 MDHEN and CDR2 SYDVKM come from the germline V gene. This CDR3 is CASSSYSGLGKNIQYF.

The J gene is TRBJ2-3, the V gene TRBV19. The CDR3 length is 11 residues. CDR1 is LNHDA, CDR2 SQIVND, per germline (reference sequence). The CDR3 spells CASSRTDTQYF.

V gene TRBV2 combines with J gene TRBJ2-2; TCRdb indicates TRBD1, and absent DNA this call remains unverified. Germline CDR1 and CDR2: SNHLY and FYNNEI. The CDR3 covers 14 residues. CDR3 in amino acids: CASSESQGAGELFF.

The CDR3 region is CASVQGWNTEAFF. This rearrangement joins TRBV7-9 to TRBJ1-1; as DNA is missing, the TRBD1 call by TCRdb cannot be tested. This CDR3 comprises 13 residues. Germline values: CDR1 SEHNR, CDR2 FQNEAQ (reference sequence).

V is TRBV20-1 and J is TRBJ2-7; the D call from TCRdb, TRBD1, cannot be confirmed without DNA. In germline, CDR1 is DFQATT, CDR2 SNEGSKA (reference sequence). The length of the CDR3 is 15 residues. CDR3 in amino acids: CSASGGSAGRDEQYF.

The chain couples TRBV27 to TRBJ1-6; TCRdb reports TRBD1, a call that lacks DNA to check it against. This CDR3 contains 14 residues. Per germline, CDR1 MNHEY and CDR2 SMNVEV (reference sequence). The CDR3 protein is CASRQQGRKSPLHF.

The V call is TRBV7-9, the J call TRBJ2-7; TCRdb proposes TRBD1, but this gene call is untestable without DNA. In germline, CDR1 is SEHNR, CDR2 FQNEAQ (reference sequence). The CDR3 spans 14 residues. The CDR3: CASSSRQGNGEQYF.

The rearrangement joins TRBV6-6 to TRBJ2-3. The germline CDR1 and CDR2 sequences are MNHNY and SVGAGI (reference sequence). The CDR3 extends over 13 amino acids. The CDR3 is CASSYRITDTQYF.

This chain links TRBV11-2 with TRBJ2-5; TCRdb picks TRBD1, but there is no DNA to check that call. The CDR3 totals 15 residues. Per the germline V gene, CDR1 is SGHAT and CDR2 is FQNNGV. This CDR3 reads CASSQRQGYTETQYF. The full variable domain, in which reference TRBV11-2 and TRBJ2-5 provide the parts outside the CDR3, is EAGVAQSPRYKIIEKRQSVAFWCNPISGHATLYWYQQILGQGPKLLIQFQNNGVVDDSQLPKDRFSAERLKGVDSTLKIQPAKLEDSAVYLCASSQRQGYTETQYFGPGTRLLVL.

The J gene is TRBJ2-2, the V gene TRBV5-4; TCRdb lists TRBD1, though no DNA is available to test this call. Germline-derived CDR1 and CDR2 are SGHNT and YYREEE (reference sequence). The CDR3 is made up of 14 amino acids. The CDR3 reads CASSSFIGAGELFF.

The chain links TRBV11-2 to TRBJ1-1. Per germline, CDR1 SGHAT and CDR2 FQNNGV. This CDR3 has 15 amino acids. The CDR3 loop is CASSLQGRMNTEAFF. The variable domain in full, completed from reference TRBV11-2 and TRBJ1-1, reads EAGVAQSPRYKIIEKRQSVAFWCNPISGHATLYWYQQILGQGPKLLIQFQNNGVVDDSQLPKDRFSAERLKGVDSTLKIQPAKLEDSAVYLCASSLQGRMNTEAFFGQGTRLTVV.

The CDR3 sequence: CASSQDDTGRADTQYF. The chain recombines TRBV4-3 with TRBJ2-3; the D gene TCRdb calls, TRBD1, cannot be checked with no DNA. The V gene's germline CDR1 is LGHNA and CDR2 YSLEER. This CDR3 is 16 amino acids long.

The chain carries TRBV27 and TRBJ2-5; the D gene TCRdb calls, TRBD2, cannot be checked with no DNA. The CDR3 extends over 16 amino acids. Germline CDR1 and CDR2: MNHEY and SMNVEV (reference sequence). The chain's CDR3 is CASSLSFLAVQETQYF.

The genes are TRBV20-1 and TRBJ2-2; TCRdb indicates TRBD1, and absent DNA this call remains unverified. Germline assignment: CDR1 DFQATT and CDR2 SNEGSKA (reference sequence). The CDR3 is made up of 16 amino acids. The CDR3 loop is CSARDPRQGNTGELFF.

The rearrangement joins TRBV6-5 to TRBJ2-3. Germline V lookup: CDR1 MNHEY, CDR2 SVGAGI. This CDR3 has 16 amino acids. The CDR3 reads CASSYSSVGVTDTQYF.

The V and J genes are TRBV20-1 and TRBJ2-7; TCRdb returns TRBD2, unconfirmable since there is no DNA. Germline CDR1 DFQATT, CDR2 SNEGSKA (reference sequence). The CDR3 has 16 residues. CDR3: CSAKSLPGLANYEQYF.

The rearrangement links TRBV29-1 to TRBJ2-6; TCRdb's D call, TRBD1, is unchecked because there is no DNA. The CDR3 has 19 amino acids. Germline V gene lookup returns CDR1 SQVTM and CDR2 ANQGSEA. CDR3 residues: CSVLVAPPMRGQGANVLTF.

CDR3 sequence reads: CASSLYRGDRHRDGYTF. The chain recombines TRBV5-6 with TRBJ1-2; TCRdb selects TRBD1, and the lack of DNA leaves this call unchecked. CDR1 is SGHDT, CDR2 YYEEEE, per germline. The CDR3 has 17 amino acids.